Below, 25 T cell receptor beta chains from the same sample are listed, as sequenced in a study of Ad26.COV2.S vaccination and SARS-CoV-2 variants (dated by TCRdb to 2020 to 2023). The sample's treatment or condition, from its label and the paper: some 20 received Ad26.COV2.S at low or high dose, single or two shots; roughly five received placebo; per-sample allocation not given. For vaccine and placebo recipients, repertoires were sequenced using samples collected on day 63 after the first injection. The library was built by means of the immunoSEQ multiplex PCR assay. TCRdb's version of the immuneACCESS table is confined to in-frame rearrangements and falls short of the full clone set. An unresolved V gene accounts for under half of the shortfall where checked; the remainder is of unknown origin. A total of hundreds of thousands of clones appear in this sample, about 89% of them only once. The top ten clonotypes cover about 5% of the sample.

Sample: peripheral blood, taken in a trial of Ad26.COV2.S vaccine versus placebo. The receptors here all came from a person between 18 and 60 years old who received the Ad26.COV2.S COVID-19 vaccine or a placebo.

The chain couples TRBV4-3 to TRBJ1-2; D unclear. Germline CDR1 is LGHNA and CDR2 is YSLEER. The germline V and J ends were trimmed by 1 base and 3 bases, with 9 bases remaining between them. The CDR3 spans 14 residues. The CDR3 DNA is TGCGCCAGCAGCCAAGGGATGGCAGACTATGGCTACACCTTC. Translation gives CASSQGMADYGYTF.

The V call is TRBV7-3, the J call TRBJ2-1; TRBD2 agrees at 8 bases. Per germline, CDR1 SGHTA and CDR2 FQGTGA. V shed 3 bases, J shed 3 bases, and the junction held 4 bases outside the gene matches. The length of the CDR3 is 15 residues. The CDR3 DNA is TGTGCCAGCAGCTTTAGCGGGGCATACTACAATGAGCAGTTCTTC. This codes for CASSFSGAYYNEQFF.

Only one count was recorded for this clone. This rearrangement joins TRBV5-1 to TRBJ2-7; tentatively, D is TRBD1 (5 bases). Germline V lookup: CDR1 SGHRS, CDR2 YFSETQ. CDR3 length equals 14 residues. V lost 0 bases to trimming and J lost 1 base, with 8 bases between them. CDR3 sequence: CASSLAQVSYEQYF. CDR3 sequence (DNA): TGCGCCAGCAGCTTGGCACAGGTATCCTACGAGCAGTACTTC.

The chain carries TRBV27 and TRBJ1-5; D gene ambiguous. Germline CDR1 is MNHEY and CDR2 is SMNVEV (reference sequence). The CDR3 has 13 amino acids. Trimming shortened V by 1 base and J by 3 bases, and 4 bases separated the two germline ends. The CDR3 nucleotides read TGTGCCAGCAGTTTATGGGCCAATCAGCCCCAGCATTTT. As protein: CASSLWANQPQHF.

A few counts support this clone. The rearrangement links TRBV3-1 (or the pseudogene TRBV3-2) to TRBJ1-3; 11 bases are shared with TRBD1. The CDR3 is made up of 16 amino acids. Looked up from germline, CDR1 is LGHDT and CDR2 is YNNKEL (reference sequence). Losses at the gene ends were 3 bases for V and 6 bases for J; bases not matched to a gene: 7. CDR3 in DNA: TGTGCCAGCAGCCACGGACAGGGGGCCAGTCTAAACACCATATATTTT. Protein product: CASSHGQGASLNTIYF.

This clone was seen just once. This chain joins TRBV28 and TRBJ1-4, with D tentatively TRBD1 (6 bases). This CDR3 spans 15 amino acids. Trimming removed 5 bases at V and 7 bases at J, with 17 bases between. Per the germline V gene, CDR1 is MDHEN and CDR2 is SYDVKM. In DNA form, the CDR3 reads TGTGCCAGCAGTCCTCCGGACAGCGAAGGTGAAAAACTGTTTTTT. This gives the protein CASSPPDSEGEKLFF.

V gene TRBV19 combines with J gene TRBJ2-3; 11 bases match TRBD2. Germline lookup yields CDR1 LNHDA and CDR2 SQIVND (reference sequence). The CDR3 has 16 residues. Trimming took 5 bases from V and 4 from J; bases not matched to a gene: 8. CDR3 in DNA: TGTGCCAGTAGTGGAGTAGCGGGGGGGCAAGCAGATACGCAGTATTTT. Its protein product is CASSGVAGGQADTQYF.

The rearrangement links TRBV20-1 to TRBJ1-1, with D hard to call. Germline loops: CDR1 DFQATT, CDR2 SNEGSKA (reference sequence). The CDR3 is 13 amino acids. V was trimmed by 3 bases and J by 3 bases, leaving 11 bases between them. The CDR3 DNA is TGCAGTGCTAGTCGGGCTGCGGACACTGAAGCTTTCTTT. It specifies CSASRAADTEAFF.

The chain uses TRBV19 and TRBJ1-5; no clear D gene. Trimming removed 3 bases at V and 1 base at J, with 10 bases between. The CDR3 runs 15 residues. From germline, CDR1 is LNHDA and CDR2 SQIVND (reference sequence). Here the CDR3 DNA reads TGTGCCAGTAGTATCCAGCCGACCAGCAATCAGCCCCAGCATTTT. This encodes CASSIQPTSNQPQHF.

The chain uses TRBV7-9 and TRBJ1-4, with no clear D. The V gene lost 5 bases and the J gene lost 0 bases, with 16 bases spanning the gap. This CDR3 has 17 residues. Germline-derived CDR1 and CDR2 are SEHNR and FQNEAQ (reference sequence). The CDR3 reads CASSPNIWTATNEKLFF. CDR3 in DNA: TGTGCCAGCAGCCCTAATATTTGGACGGCAACTAATGAAAAACTGTTTTTT.

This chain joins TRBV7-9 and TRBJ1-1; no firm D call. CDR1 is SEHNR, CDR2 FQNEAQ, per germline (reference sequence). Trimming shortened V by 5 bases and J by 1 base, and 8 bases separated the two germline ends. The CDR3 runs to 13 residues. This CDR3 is CASSPSTNTEAFF. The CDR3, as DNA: TGTGCCAGCAGCCCTAGTACGAACACTGAAGCTTTCTTT.

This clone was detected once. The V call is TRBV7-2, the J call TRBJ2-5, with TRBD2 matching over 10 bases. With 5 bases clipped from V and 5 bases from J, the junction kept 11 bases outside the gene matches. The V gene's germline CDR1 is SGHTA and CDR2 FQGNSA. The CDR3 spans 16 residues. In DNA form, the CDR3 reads TGTGCCAGCAGCCCTTGGCCTAGCGGGGGAGTTGAGACCCAGTACTTC. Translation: CASSPWPSGGVETQYF.

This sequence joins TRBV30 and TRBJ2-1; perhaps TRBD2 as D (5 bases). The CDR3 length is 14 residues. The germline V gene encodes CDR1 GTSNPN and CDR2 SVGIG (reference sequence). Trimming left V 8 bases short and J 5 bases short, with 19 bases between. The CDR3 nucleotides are TGTGCCGTGGACCGAGGGTTAGCAGACAATGAGCAGTTCTTC. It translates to CAVDRGLADNEQFF.

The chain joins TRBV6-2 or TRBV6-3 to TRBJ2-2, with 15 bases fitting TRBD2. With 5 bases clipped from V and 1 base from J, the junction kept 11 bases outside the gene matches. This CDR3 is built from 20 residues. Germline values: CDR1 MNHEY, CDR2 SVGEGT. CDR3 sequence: CASSIGTSGGPDQNTGELFF. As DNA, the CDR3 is TGTGCCAGCAGTATCGGGACTAGCGGGGGGCCCGACCAGAACACCGGGGAGCTGTTTTTT.

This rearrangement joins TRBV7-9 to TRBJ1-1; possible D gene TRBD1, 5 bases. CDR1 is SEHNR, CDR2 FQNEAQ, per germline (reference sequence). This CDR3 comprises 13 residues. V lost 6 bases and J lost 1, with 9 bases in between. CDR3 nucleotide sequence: TGTGCCAGCAGTTATAGGGGGAACACTGAAGCTTTCTTT. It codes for CASSYRGNTEAFF.

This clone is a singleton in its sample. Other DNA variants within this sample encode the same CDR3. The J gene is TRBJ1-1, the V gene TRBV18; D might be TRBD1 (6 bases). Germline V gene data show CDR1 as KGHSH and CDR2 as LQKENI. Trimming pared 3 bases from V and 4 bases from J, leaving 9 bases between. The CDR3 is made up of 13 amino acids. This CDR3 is CASSPTGSTEAFF. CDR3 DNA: TGTGCCAGCTCACCGACAGGCTCCACTGAAGCTTTCTTT.

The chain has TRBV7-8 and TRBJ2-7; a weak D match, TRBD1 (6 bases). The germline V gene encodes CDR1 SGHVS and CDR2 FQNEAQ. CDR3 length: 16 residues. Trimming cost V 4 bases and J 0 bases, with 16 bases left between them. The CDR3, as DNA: TGTGCCAGCAGCTCGGGTCGGGACACGAGCTCCTACGAGCAGTACTTC. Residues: CASSSGRDTSSYEQYF.

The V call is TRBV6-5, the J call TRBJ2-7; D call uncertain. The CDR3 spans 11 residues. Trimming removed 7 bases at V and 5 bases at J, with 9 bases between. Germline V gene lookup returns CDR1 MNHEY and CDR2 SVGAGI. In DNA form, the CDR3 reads TGTGCCAGCAAGGAAAGGGACGAGCAGTACTTC. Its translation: CASKERDEQYF.

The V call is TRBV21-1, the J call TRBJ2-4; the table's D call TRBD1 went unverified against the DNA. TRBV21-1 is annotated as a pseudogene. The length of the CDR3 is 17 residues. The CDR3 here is CASSKAPQGRRRNIQYF. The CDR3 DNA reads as TGTGCCAGCAGCAAAGCCCCACAGGGGCGGCGGCGAAACATTCAGTACTTC.

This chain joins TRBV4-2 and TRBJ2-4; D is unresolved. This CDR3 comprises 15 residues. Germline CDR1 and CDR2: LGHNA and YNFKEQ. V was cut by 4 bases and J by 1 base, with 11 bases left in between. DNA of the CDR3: TGTGCCAGCAGCCCCGGCGCTTTGGCCAAAAACATTCAGTACTTC. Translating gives CASSPGALAKNIQYF.

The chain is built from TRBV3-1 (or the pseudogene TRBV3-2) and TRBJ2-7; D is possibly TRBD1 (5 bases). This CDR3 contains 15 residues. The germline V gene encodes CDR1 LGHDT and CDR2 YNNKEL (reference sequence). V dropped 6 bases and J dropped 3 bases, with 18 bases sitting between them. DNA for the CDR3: TGTGCCAGCAGAGGCCGCCAGGGCAGGAGCTACGAGCAGTACTTC. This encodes CASRGRQGRSYEQYF.

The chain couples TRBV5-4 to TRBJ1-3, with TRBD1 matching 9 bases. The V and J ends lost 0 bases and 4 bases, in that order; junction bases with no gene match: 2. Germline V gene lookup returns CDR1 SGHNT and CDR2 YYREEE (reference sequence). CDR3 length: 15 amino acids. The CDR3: CASSLDRGPGNTIYF. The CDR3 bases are TGTGCCAGCAGCTTGGACAGGGGGCCAGGAAACACCATATATTTT. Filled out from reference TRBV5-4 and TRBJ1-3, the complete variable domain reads ETGVTQSPTHLIKTRGQQVTLRCSSQSGHNTVSWYQQALGQGPQFIFQYYREEENGRGNFPPRFSGLQFPNYSSELNVNALELDDSALYLCASSLDRGPGNTIYFGEGSWLTVV.

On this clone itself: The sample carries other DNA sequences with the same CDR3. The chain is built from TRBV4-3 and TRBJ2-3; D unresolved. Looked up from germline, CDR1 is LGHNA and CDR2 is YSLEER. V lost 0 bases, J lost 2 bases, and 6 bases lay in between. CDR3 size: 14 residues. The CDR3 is CASSQDASTDTQYF. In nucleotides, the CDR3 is TGCGCCAGCAGCCAAGACGCCTCCACAGATACGCAGTATTTT.

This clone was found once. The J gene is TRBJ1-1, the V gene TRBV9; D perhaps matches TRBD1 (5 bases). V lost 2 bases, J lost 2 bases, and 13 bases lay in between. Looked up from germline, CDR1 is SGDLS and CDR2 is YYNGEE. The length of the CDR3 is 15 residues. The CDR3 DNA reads TGTGCCAGCAGCGTCCGGGACGGCTTCAACACTGAAGCTTTCTTT. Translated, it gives CASSVRDGFNTEAFF.

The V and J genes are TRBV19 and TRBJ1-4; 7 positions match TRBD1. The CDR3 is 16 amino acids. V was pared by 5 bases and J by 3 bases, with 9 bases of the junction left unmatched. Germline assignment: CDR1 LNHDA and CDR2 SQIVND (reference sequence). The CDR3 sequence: CASSPARQGPNEKLFF. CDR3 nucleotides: TGTGCCAGTAGTCCGGCGAGACAGGGCCCTAATGAAAAACTGTTTTTT.